This T cell receptor (beta chain) was documented in a study of T-cell reconstitution after alpha-beta-depleted transplantation in children. A TCRbeta library incorporating unique molecular identifiers was prepared. TCRdb re-analysed the PCR reads in MiXCR, keeping a single row per CDR3 protein. The sample yields approximately 82,000 distinct CDR3 sequences, around a sixth seen once. V gave up 1 base and J gave up 7 bases; unmatched junction bases: 7. The CDR3 consists of 16 residues. Germline V gene lookup returns CDR1 SEHNR and CDR2 FQNEAQ (reference sequence). Sequenced material: PBMCs, mostly from graft donor cells, taken 360 days after TCRalphabeta/CD19-depleted stem cell transplant. The receptor's source is a male patient aged 2-10 years who had a stem cell transplant for acute lymphoblastic leukemia, so the T cells may come from the graft donor. This chain links TRBV7-9 with TRBJ2-1; 10 bases are a match to TRBD2. The CDR3 DNA follows: TGTGCCAGCAGCTTAGGGACTAGCGGCCTGCGGAATGAGCAGTTCTTC. Protein sequence: CASSLGTSGLRNEQFF.